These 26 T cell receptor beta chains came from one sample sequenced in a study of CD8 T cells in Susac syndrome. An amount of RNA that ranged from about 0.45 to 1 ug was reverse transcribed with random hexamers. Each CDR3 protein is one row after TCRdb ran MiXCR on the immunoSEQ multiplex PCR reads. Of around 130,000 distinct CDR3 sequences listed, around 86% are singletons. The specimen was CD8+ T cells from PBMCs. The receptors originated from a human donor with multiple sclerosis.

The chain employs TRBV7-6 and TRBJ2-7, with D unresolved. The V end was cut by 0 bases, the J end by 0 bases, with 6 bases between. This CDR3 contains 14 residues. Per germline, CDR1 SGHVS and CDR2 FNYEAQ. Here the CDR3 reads CASSLAESSYEQYF. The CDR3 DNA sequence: TGTGCCAGCAGCTTAGCGGAGTCCTCCTACGAGCAGTACTTC.

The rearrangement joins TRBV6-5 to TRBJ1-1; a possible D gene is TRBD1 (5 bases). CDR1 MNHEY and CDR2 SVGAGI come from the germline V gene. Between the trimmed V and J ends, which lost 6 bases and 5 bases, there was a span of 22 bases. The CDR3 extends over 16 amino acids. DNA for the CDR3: TGTGCCAGCAGCTACATAATTGGGGACCTGGGGACTGAAGCTTTCTTT. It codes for CASSYIIGDLGTEAFF.

The DNA for the CDR3 is TGTGCCAGTAGTCCCGGGACTTATTACAATGAGCAGTTCTTC. Its protein is CASSPGTYYNEQFF. This chain uses TRBV19 with TRBJ2-1; D is possibly TRBD2 (6 bases). The germline V gene has CDR1 LNHDA and CDR2 SQIVND (reference sequence). With 5 bases removed from V and 4 bases from J, the gap between germline ends came to 12 bases. The CDR3 loop spans 14 amino acids.

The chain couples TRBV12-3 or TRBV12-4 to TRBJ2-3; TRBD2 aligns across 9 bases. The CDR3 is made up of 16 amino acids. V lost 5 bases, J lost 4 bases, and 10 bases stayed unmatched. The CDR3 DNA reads TGTGCCAGCAGTCTTACCCTTAGCGGGGGAGCAGATACGCAGTATTTT. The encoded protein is CASSLTLSGGADTQYF.

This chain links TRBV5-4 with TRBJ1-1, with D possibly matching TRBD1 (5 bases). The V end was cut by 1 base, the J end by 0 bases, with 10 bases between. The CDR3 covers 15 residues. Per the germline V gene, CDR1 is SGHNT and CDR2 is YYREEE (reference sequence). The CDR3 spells CASSLSWGLNTEAFF. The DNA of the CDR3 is TGTGCCAGCAGCTTGTCATGGGGCCTGAACACTGAAGCTTTCTTT.

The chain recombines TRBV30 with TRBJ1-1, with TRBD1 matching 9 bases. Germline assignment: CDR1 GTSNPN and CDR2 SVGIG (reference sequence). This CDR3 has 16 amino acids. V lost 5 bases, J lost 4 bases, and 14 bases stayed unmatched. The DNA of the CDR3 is TGTGCCTGGGATACCGGGACAGGGTATGAGGGCACTGAAGCTTTCTTT. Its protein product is CAWDTGTGYEGTEAFF.

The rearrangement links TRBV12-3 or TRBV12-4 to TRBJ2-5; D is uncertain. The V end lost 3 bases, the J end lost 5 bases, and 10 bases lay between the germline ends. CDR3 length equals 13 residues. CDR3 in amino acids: CASSLSLLETQYF. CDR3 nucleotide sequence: TGTGCCAGCAGTTTGTCTCTCCTGGAGACCCAGTACTTC.

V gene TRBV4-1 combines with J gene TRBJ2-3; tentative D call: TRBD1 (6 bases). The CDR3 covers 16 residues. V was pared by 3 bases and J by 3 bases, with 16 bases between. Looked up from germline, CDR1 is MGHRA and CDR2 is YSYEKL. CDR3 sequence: CASSQTISRGTDTQYF. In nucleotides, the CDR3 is TGCGCCAGCAGCCAGACGATTTCGAGGGGGACAGATACGCAGTATTTT.

This CDR3 reads CASSALRYDTQYF. The CDR3 nucleotides read TGTGCCAGCTCCGCACTTCGCTACGATACGCAGTATTTT. The chain recombines TRBV7-9 with TRBJ2-3, with D unclear. The CDR3 is 13 residues long. Germline CDR1 reads SEHNR; CDR2 reads FQNEAQ (reference sequence). Trimming shortened V by 8 bases and J by 6 bases, and 15 bases separated the two germline ends.

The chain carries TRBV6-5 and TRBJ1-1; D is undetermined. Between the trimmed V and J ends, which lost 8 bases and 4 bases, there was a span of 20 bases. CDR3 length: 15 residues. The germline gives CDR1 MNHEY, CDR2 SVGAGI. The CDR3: CASHLLRGLGTEAFF. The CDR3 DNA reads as TGTGCCAGCCACCTACTGAGAGGGCTTGGCACTGAAGCTTTCTTT.

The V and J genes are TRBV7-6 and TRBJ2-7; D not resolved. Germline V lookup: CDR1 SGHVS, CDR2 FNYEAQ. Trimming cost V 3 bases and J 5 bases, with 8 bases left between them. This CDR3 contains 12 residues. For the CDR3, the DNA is TGTGCCAGCAGCTTCGGTCTTGACGAGCAGTACTTC. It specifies CASSFGLDEQYF.

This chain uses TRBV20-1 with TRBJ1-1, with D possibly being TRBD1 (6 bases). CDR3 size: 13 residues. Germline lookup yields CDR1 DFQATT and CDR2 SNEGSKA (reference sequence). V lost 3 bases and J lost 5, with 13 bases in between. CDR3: CSARWGRETEAFF. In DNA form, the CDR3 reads TGCAGTGCTAGGTGGGGGCGCGAGACTGAAGCTTTCTTT.

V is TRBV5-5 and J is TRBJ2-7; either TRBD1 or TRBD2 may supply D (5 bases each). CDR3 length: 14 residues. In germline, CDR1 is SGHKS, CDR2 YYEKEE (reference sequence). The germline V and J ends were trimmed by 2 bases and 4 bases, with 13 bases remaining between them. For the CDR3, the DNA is TGTGCCAGCAGCTTTAGCGACAGTCTTTACGAGCAGTACGTC. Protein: CASSFSDSLYEQYV.

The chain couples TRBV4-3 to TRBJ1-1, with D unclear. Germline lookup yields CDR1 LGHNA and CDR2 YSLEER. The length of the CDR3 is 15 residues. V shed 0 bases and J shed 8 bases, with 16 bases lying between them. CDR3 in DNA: TGCGCCAGCAGCCAAGACGCCTTGATAGGTATGGAAGCTTTCTTT. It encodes CASSQDALIGMEAFF.

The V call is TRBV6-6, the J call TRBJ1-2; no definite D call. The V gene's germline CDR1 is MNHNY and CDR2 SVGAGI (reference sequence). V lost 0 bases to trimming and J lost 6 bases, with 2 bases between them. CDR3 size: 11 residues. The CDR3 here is CASSYSNGYTF. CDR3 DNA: TGTGCCAGCAGTTACTCGAATGGCTACACCTTC.

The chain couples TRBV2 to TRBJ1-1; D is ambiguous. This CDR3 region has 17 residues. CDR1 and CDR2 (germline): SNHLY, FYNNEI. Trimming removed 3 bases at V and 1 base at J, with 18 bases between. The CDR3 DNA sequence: TGTGCCAGCAGTGAGTCAGTACAGCACCCGAGGAACACTGAAGCTTTCTTT. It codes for CASSESVQHPRNTEAFF.

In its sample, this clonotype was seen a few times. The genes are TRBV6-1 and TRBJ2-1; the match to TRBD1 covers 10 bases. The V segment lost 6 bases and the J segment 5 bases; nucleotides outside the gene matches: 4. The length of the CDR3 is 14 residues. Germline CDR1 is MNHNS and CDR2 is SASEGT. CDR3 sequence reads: CASSWTGGNNEQFF. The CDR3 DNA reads TGTGCCAGCAGCTGGACAGGGGGGAACAATGAGCAGTTCTTC.

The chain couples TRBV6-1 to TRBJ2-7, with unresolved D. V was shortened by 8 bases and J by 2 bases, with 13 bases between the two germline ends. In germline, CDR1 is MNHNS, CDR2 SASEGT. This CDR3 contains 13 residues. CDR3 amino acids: CASSPEPTYEQYV. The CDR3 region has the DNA TGTGCCAGCTCCCCCGAGCCAACCTACGAGCAGTACGTC.

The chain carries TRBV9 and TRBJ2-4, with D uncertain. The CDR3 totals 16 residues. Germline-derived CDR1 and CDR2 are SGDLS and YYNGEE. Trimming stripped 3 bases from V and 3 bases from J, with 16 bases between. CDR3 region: CASSDTVRGGKNIQYF. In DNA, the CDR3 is TGTGCCAGCAGCGACACGGTCCGCGGTGGCAAAAACATTCAGTACTTC.

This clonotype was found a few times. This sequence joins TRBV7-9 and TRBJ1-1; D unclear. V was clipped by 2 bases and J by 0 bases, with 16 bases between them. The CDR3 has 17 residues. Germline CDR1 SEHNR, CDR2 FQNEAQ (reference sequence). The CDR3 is CASSLPPDFRMNTEAFF. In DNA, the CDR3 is TGTGCCAGCAGCTTACCGCCTGATTTCAGGATGAACACTGAAGCTTTCTTT.

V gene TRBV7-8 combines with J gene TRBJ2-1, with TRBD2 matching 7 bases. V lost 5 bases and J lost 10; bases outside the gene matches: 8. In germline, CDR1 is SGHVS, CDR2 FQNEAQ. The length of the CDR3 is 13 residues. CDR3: CASSQERGGEQFF. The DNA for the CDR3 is TGTGCCAGCAGCCAAGAGCGGGGTGGGGAGCAGTTCTTC. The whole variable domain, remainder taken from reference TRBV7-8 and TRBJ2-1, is GAGVSQSPRYKVAKRGQDVALRCDPISGHVSLFWYQQALGQGPEFLTYFQNEAQLDKSGLPSDRFFAERPEGSVSTLKIQRTQQEDSAVYLCASSQERGGEQFFGPGTRLTVL.

CDR3 in DNA: TGTGCCAGCAGTTTAGGGGTAGAGACAAATGAAAAACTGTTTTTT. It is translated as CASSLGVETNEKLFF. The rearrangement joins TRBV27 to TRBJ1-4; D is ambiguous. The CDR3 is 15 residues long. Germline CDR1 reads MNHEY; CDR2 reads SMNVEV (reference sequence). Trimming left V 2 bases short and J 5 bases short, with 12 bases between. Supplemented by reference TRBV27 and TRBJ1-4, the full variable domain reads EAQVTQNPRYLITVTGKKLTVTCSQNMNHEYMSWYRQDPGLGLRQIYYSMNVEVTDKGDVPEGYKVSRKEKRNFPLILESPSPNQTSLYFCASSLGVETNEKLFFGSGTQLSVL.

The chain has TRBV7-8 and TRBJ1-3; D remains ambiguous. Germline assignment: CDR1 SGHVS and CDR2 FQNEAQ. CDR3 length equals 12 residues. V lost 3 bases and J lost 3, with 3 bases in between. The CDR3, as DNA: TGTGCCAGCAGCTTTCGTGGAAACACCATATATTTT. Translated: CASSFRGNTIYF.

The CDR3 nucleotides read TGTGCCAGCAGTTTCAAAGGGGGGTCTTACAATGAGCAGTTCTTC. Encoded protein: CASSFKGGSYNEQFF. The chain has TRBV6-2 or TRBV6-3 and TRBJ2-1; D possibly matches TRBD1 or TRBD2 (6 bases each). The germline V and J ends were trimmed by 4 bases and 4 bases, with 14 bases remaining between them. Germline CDR1 and CDR2: MNHEY and SVGEGT. This CDR3 region has 15 residues.

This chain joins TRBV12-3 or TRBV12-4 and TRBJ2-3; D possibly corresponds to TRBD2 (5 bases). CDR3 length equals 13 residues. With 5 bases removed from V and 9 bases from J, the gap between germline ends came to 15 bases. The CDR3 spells CASSRTRLETQYF. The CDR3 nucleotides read TGTGCCAGCAGTCGTACTAGATTGGAGACGCAGTATTTT.

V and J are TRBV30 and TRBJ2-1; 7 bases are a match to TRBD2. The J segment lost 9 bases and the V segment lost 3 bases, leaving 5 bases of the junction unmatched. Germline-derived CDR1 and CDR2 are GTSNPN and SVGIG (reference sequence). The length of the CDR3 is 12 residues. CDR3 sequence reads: CAWRTSLGEQFF. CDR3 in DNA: TGTGCCTGGAGGACTAGCCTTGGTGAGCAGTTCTTC.